This T cell receptor beta chain was sequenced in a study of CD8+ T cells in alopecia areata. TCR sequencing used cDNA made by reverse transcription of extracted RNA. Clones were sequenced by immunoSEQ multiplex PCR, and TCRdb holds only the in-frame ones, with some missing. The sample holds 20,000 to 30,000 clones, under 60% seen once. In its sample, this clone was seen a few times. The junction had 3 bases not matched to a gene; V was cut back by 1 base and J by 7 bases. CDR1 is MGHRA and CDR2 is YSYEKL in the germline V gene. This CDR3 is 14 amino acids long. Sequencing used NKG2D-high CD8+ T cells sorted from blood. V gene TRBV4-1 combines with J gene TRBJ1-5; TRBD1 matches at 8 bases. The clonotype originates from a human donor with alopecia areata. CDR3 nucleotides: TGCGCCAGCAGCCAAGCCCAGGGGGCGCAGCCCCAGCATTTT. Amino acids: CASSQAQGAQPQHF.